This TCR beta chain was obtained from a study of metastatic and nonmetastatic thyroid tumors (TCRdb year 2020). About the investigation overall: The researchers compared repertoires between peripheral blood samples and tumor or nodule tissue samples from patients with malignant or benign thyroid disease. The investigation overall reported the following: TCR beta diversity was reported as significantly higher in malignant tumors than in benign nodules, in both blood and tumor samples.

Before undergoing thyroid surgery, none of the patients had been given any kind of treatment. Using T-cell receptor beta sequencing, the study looked back at clinical samples from patients collected from about 2011 to 2018. Trimming at the junction amounts to 5 bases on V and 4 bases on J, and the germline ends lie 21 bases apart. Based on the germline V gene (reference sequence), the CDR1 and CDR2 sequences are DFQATT and SNEGSKA. The CDR3 spans 16 residues, from the cysteine through the phenylalanine. Only the CDR3 portion is preserved as DNA: 48 bases, with reading frame beginning at the first base. Libraries were built with PCR. Sequencing used an Illumina HiSeq 4000. High-throughput sequencing was used to profile the TCR beta-chain CDR3 region of every patient. In the authors' own workflow: CDR3 differences across clinicopathological groups were used to build a classifier for discriminating distant-metastatic papillary thyroid cancer patients. To measure repertoire diversity the researchers used the Shannon index, while the Morisita-Horn index served to gauge how similar the tumor and blood repertoires were. TCRdb reanalyzed the raw reads on its own, using fastp at Q25 for trimming and MiXCR for clone calling, and kept in-frame beta chains. The authors' filters were not applied to this entry. Within this sample are about 8,400 clones, with around a third of them counted one time only. The leading ten clones occupy 15% to 20% of the sample.

This clone qualifies as medium-sized (0.01 to 0.1%). Its binding antigen is unknown. Per-nucleotide qualities are absent, and no much larger clonotype sits a single base away. The source of this sequence is a female donor with papillary thyroid cancer or a benign thyroid nodule (not recorded which). Some clones in this sample may be carry-over from other donors' samples. The rearrangement joined TRBV20-1 to TRBJ1-5, with the identity of the D gene unclear. Sample: tumor tissue. The DNA sequence is given as TGCAGTGCTTCGACAATCCCTCCTTGGGGAAATCAGCCCCAGCATTTT. This is translated as CSASTIPPWGNQPQHF.